The T cell receptor (beta chain) described here comes from a study of blood T cell repertoires in COVID-19. About the research overall: COVID-19 samples from acute and convalescent phases originated in the United States, Italy and Spain. PBMCs, B-cell-depleted T cells, or T cells provided the cDNA or gDNA that made up the material.

The data were produced by immunoSEQ multiplex PCR, yet TCRdb's version contains in-frame clones alone and is incomplete. The sample records just over 300,000 clones, 85% to 90% being singletons. Germline V lookup: CDR1 MGHRA, CDR2 YSYEKL. V was clipped by 0 bases and J by 11 bases, with 13 bases between them. The CDR3 has 13 amino acids. This chain joins TRBV4-1 and TRBJ1-1; maybe TRBD1 (6 bases). This clonotype originated in a woman between 25 and 40 years old with COVID-19, enrolled during active disease. Sample: peripheral blood. The CDR3 DNA reads as TGCGCCAGCAGCCAAGATCAGGGGTTTGATGCTTTCTTT. Protein product: CASSQDQGFDAFF.